This TCR beta chain was profiled in a study of shared clonotypes between healthy human individuals. Germline CDR1 SGHRS, CDR2 YFSETQ. Trimming left V 6 bases short and J 2 bases short, with 14 bases between. The CDR3 totals 14 residues. Repertoires were generated with immunoSEQ multiplex PCR, while TCRdb's copy carries only in-frame clones and drops some. In the table there are under 1,900,000 clones, approximately 98.5% of which are singletons. The investigators split CD4+ cells into a CD45RA+ naive subset and a CD45RA-negative memory subset. This clonotype was obtained from a man aged 25-40 years in good health. Material for sequencing was naive CD4+ T cells sorted from blood. Subset meaning: CD45RA+ positively selected. V gene TRBV5-1 combines with J gene TRBJ2-5, with D maybe TRBD1 (6 bases). Here the CDR3 reads CASTLLTGQETQYF. CDR3 DNA: TGCGCCAGCACCCTACTGACAGGACAAGAGACCCAGTACTTC.